This T cell receptor beta chain was identified during a study of naive and memory T cell subsets. An equimolar mix of two oligonucleotides served as the beta constant-region primer for TRBC1 and TRBC2. Four rounds of PCR amplified the ligated cDNA using nested alpha and beta constant-region primers plus SP2. One entry per CDR3 protein results from TCRdb running MiXCR on the UMI-ligation and nested PCR reads. This table holds about 160,000 distinct CDR3 sequences, roughly 22% found once. General study findings and limits: A few larger clonotypes appeared in naive repertoires, especially CD8, possibly memory cells re-expressing CD45RA. In naive cells, over 90% of TCR sequences were seen only once.

This clonotype has at least ten counts. What it recognizes is unknown. This CDR3 has 13 amino acids. Germline CDR1 ENHRY, CDR2 SYGVKD. V was cut by 4 bases and J by 2 bases, with 7 bases left in between. Sequencing was carried out using naive CD4+ T cells from blood. The receptor comes from a human donor in good health. V usage is TRBV10-3 and J usage is TRBJ2-3; no reliable D call. The CDR3 sequence is CAISVHDTDTQYF. Written as DNA, the CDR3 is TGTGCCATCAGTGTTCATGACACAGATACGCAGTATTTT.